This passage covers 26 T cell receptor beta chains from one sample sequenced in a study of cytomegalovirus exposure and HLA in healthy donors. The PCR ran on 60 Vbeta and 13 Jbeta primers. Measured with immunoSEQ multiplex PCR; TCRdb has only the in-frame clones, and not every one. The table has some 110,000 clones, 70% to 85% seen once; the top ten hold roughly 13%. The specimen sequenced was PBMCs. The receptors here all came from a woman aged 35 to 49 in good health and CMV-seropositive.

This clone was counted only a few times. The genes are TRBV28 and TRBJ1-5; TRBD1 might be the D (5 bases). CDR3 size: 14 residues. The V end was cut by 4 bases, the J end by 7 bases, with 14 bases between. CDR1 MDHEN and CDR2 SYDVKM come from the germline V gene. Here the CDR3 DNA reads TGTGCCAGCAGTTATTCAGGGTCTCAGCAGCCCCAGCATTTT. Protein product: CASSYSGSQQPQHF.

This sequence joins TRBV7-2 and TRBJ2-7; 7 bases agree with TRBD2. The junction had 4 bases not matched to a gene; V was cut back by 1 base and J by 4 bases. CDR3 length: 14 residues. Germline V gene lookup returns CDR1 SGHTA and CDR2 FQGNSA. The CDR3 DNA sequence: TGTGCCAGCAGCTTAGGCTCTAGCGGTTACGAGCAGTACTTC. It encodes CASSLGSSGYEQYF.

The chain has TRBV11-3 and TRBJ2-1; 9 bases align to TRBD2. Germline V gene data show CDR1 as SGHNT and CDR2 as YENEEA. The CDR3 contains 17 residues. Trimming at V came to 0 bases and at J to 6 bases, leaving 9 bases not matched to a gene. The CDR3 here is CASSLDSVSGSTNEQFF. The CDR3 DNA sequence: TGTGCCAGCAGCTTAGATTCGGTTAGCGGGAGCACCAATGAGCAGTTCTTC.

This clone was seen more than once but under ten times. The V gene is TRBV15, the J gene TRBJ2-1; 9 nucleotides agree with TRBD1. The CDR3 sequence is 17 residues long. Germline CDR1 reads LNHNV; CDR2 reads YYDKDF (reference sequence). Losses at the gene ends were 2 bases for V and 8 bases for J; bases not matched to a gene: 13. The CDR3 bases are TGTGCCACCAGCAGAACCACCGGGACAGGGAGTTCCCATGAGCAGTTCTTC. Translating it yields CATSRTTGTGSSHEQFF.

The rearrangement uses TRBV28 and TRBJ1-1; D is unclear. V was cut by 4 bases and J by 4 bases, with 10 bases left in between. This CDR3 is 13 amino acids long. The germline V gene encodes CDR1 MDHEN and CDR2 SYDVKM. CDR3 amino acids: CASSSSAVTEAFF. The CDR3 nucleotides are TGTGCCAGCAGTTCCTCCGCGGTCACTGAAGCTTTCTTT.

This chain links TRBV4-2 with TRBJ2-3; 12 positions match TRBD2. V lost 4 bases to trimming and J lost 7 bases; unmatched junction nucleotides: 15. Germline loops: CDR1 LGHNA, CDR2 YNFKEQ. CDR3 length: 18 amino acids. The CDR3 loop is CASSPRHLAGGLGNTQYF. As DNA, the CDR3 is TGTGCCAGCAGCCCGAGGCATCTAGCGGGAGGGCTGGGAAATACGCAGTATTTT.

The chain employs TRBV2 and TRBJ2-3; 7 positions agree with TRBD2. The germline CDR1 and CDR2 sequences are SNHLY and FYNNEI. The CDR3 spans 16 residues. With 7 bases clipped from V and 6 bases from J, the junction kept 16 bases outside the gene matches. The CDR3 sequence: CASKVGGPSSGDTQYF. As DNA, the CDR3 is TGTGCCAGCAAGGTGGGAGGGCCGAGTTCAGGTGATACGCAGTATTTT.

The chain is built from TRBV28 and TRBJ1-2; D is undetermined. Trimming removed 3 bases from V and 8 bases from J, with 13 bases in between. Looked up from germline, CDR1 is MDHEN and CDR2 is SYDVKM. This CDR3 has 13 amino acids. The CDR3 spells CASSFGRLGGYTF. CDR3 nucleotides: TGTGCCAGCAGTTTTGGTCGGCTCGGGGGCTACACCTTC.

CDR3 protein: CASSLPAAGGREQYF. CDR3 nucleotides: TGTGCCAGCAGCTTACCCGCCGCGGGAGGGCGCGAGCAGTACTTC. The chain uses TRBV7-6 and TRBJ2-7, with 9 bases lining up with TRBD2. V shed 2 bases and J 6 bases; nucleotides not matched to a gene: 8. CDR3 length: 15 amino acids. The germline V gene encodes CDR1 SGHVS and CDR2 FNYEAQ. The full variable domain, its missing parts supplied by reference TRBV7-6 and TRBJ2-7, is GAGVSQSPRYKVTKRGQDVALRCDPISGHVSLYWYRQALGQGPEFLTYFNYEAQQDKSGLPNDRFSAERPEGSISTLTIQRTEQRDSAMYRCASSLPAAGGREQYFGPGTRLTVT.

The CDR3 reads CASSLTSGTYNEQFF. Written as DNA, the CDR3 is TGTGCCAGCAGCTTGACTAGCGGGACCTACAATGAGCAGTTCTTC. This chain links TRBV7-3 with TRBJ2-1, with 11 nucleotides matching TRBD2. J gave up 2 bases and V 3 bases, and 0 bases lay outside the gene matches. The germline gives CDR1 SGHTA, CDR2 FQGTGA. The CDR3 is 15 residues long.

The rearrangement joins TRBV29-1 to TRBJ2-7, with TRBD2 matching 12 bases. The V gene's germline CDR1 is SQVTM and CDR2 ANQGSEA. The V segment lost 5 bases and the J segment 5 bases; nucleotides outside the gene matches: 10. The CDR3 extends over 15 amino acids. This chain's CDR3 is CSVPSTSGSSHEQYF. The DNA for the CDR3 is TGCAGCGTTCCCTCGACTAGCGGGAGTTCCCACGAGCAGTACTTC.

The chain links TRBV6-4 to TRBJ2-3; TRBD2 matches at 7 bases. Per the germline V gene, CDR1 is MRHNA and CDR2 is SNTAGT. The V gene end was trimmed by 7 bases and the J gene end by 0 bases; junction bases not matched to a gene: 7. The CDR3 consists of 15 residues. The CDR3 bases are TGTGCCAGCATACAGGAGCGGGGAAGCACAGATACGCAGTATTTT. This gives the protein CASIQERGSTDTQYF.

J is TRBJ1-1 and V is TRBV4-2; 7 bases line up with TRBD1. Germline-derived CDR1 and CDR2 are LGHNA and YNFKEQ. CDR3 length: 14 amino acids. V lost 0 bases, J lost 11 bases, and 9 bases stayed unmatched. For the CDR3, the DNA is TGTGCCAGCAGCCAAGAATGGCCGGACAGGCAGGCTTTCTTT. Residues: CASSQEWPDRQAFF.

The rearrangement uses TRBV5-1 and TRBJ2-1, with 10 bases aligning to TRBD2. The V segment lost 3 bases and the J segment 3 bases; nucleotides outside the gene matches: 0. The CDR3 contains 14 residues. Germline-derived CDR1 and CDR2 are SGHRS and YFSETQ. The CDR3 nucleotides are TGCGCCAGCAGCTCTAGCGGGGGCTACAATGAGCAGTTCTTC. This encodes CASSSSGGYNEQFF.

This chain uses TRBV28 with TRBJ2-7, with TRBD2 as a possible D gene (5 bases). V was cut by 2 bases and J by 3 bases, with 14 bases left in between. CDR1 and CDR2 from the germline V gene are MDHEN and SYDVKM. There are 15 residues in the CDR3. The DNA of the CDR3 is TGTGCCAGCAGTTTAAGCGGTGCTACCGTCTACGAGCAGTACTTC. Encoded protein: CASSLSGATVYEQYF.

This chain links TRBV12-5 with TRBJ2-1; the match to TRBD1 covers 7 bases. The CDR3 is 14 amino acids. V shed 4 bases and J 1 base; nucleotides not matched to a gene: 1. Per germline, CDR1 LGHNT and CDR2 FRNRAP. CDR3 sequence reads: CASGYRGSYNEQFF. The CDR3 nucleotides read TGTGCTAGTGGTTACAGGGGTTCCTACAATGAGCAGTTCTTC.

The chain couples TRBV4-1 to TRBJ2-7; D remains unclear. V lost 4 bases and J 5 bases, leaving 15 bases between the germline ends. This CDR3 is built from 14 residues. CDR1 MGHRA and CDR2 YSYEKL come from the germline V gene. The chain's CDR3 is CASSRGLNVHEQYF. The CDR3 coding sequence is TGCGCCAGCAGCCGCGGATTAAACGTCCACGAGCAGTACTTC.

The V and J genes are TRBV9 and TRBJ2-1; 9 bases agree with TRBD2. J lost 5 bases, V lost 4 bases, and 13 bases had no gene match. The V gene's germline CDR1 is SGDLS and CDR2 YYNGEE. This CDR3 region has 17 residues. The CDR3 region is CASSSPPASGIHNEQFF. DNA for the CDR3: TGTGCCAGCAGCTCACCCCCGGCTAGCGGGATTCACAATGAGCAGTTCTTC.

The chain carries TRBV5-1 and TRBJ1-1; 10 bases map to TRBD1. From germline, CDR1 is SGHRS and CDR2 YFSETQ. This CDR3 is 16 amino acids long. Trimming removed 4 bases from V and 0 bases from J; junction bases left unmatched: 6. CDR3 in amino acids: CASSPGTGVLNTEAFF. The CDR3 bases are TGCGCCAGCAGCCCTGGGACAGGGGTCCTGAACACTGAAGCTTTCTTT.

The chain couples TRBV18 to TRBJ1-1; a possible D gene is TRBD1 (5 bases). This CDR3 contains 11 residues. V was cut by 4 bases and J by 7 bases, with 7 bases left in between. Germline V CDR1 and CDR2: KGHSH, LQKENI. CDR3 loop: CASSRGDEAFF. The CDR3 nucleotides read TGTGCCAGCTCACGGGGCGATGAAGCTTTCTTT.

The chain recombines TRBV19 with TRBJ2-6, with D tentatively TRBD1 (5 bases). The CDR3 length is 16 residues. Per the germline V gene, CDR1 is LNHDA and CDR2 is SQIVND (reference sequence). V lost 8 bases, J lost 0 bases, and 14 bases lay in between. CDR3 nucleotides: TGTGCCAGTGAGGCGCGACAGTCCTCTGGGGCCAACGTCCTGACTTTC. This encodes CASEARQSSGANVLTF.

The V and J genes are TRBV2 and TRBJ2-1, with a weak D call TRBD1 (6 bases). V lost 6 bases and J 2 bases, leaving 8 bases between the germline ends. From germline, CDR1 is SNHLY and CDR2 FYNNEI. The CDR3 totals 13 residues. CDR3: CASSDRTYNEQFF. CDR3 coding DNA: TGTGCCAGCAGCGACAGGACCTACAATGAGCAGTTCTTC.

The sample holds one count of this clone. This chain uses TRBV19 with TRBJ2-3; D ambiguous. V lost 5 bases to trimming and J lost 2 bases, with 11 bases between them. Germline CDR1 is LNHDA and CDR2 is SQIVND (reference sequence). The CDR3 is made up of 14 amino acids. CDR3 sequence (DNA): TGTGCCAGTAGTCTCGAGAAAAACACAGATACGCAGTATTTT. Translation: CASSLEKNTDTQYF. The full variable domain, its missing parts supplied by reference TRBV19 and TRBJ2-3, is DGGITQSPKYLFRKEGQNVTLSCEQNLNHDAMYWYRQDPGQGLRLIYYSQIVNDFQKGDIAEGYSVSREKKESFPLTVTSAQKNPTAFYLCASSLEKNTDTQYFGPGTRLTVL.

This chain joins TRBV28 and TRBJ2-2; the match to TRBD1 covers 8 bases. V shed 5 bases and J 1 base; nucleotides not matched to a gene: 3. The CDR3 length is 15 residues. CDR1 and CDR2 from the germline V gene are MDHEN and SYDVKM. The CDR3 nucleotides are TGTGCCAGCAGTCTTGGGACAGGGAACACCGGGGAGCTGTTTTTT. It specifies CASSLGTGNTGELFF.

This sequence joins TRBV28 and TRBJ1-2, with unresolved D. V was shortened by 5 bases and J by 1 base, with 14 bases between the two germline ends. CDR3 size: 15 residues. CDR1 is MDHEN and CDR2 is SYDVKM in the germline V gene. The CDR3 DNA reads as TGTGCCAGCAGTCCCCACCCCGTCTATAACTATGGCTACACCTTC. Protein sequence: CASSPHPVYNYGYTF.

The count of this clone is one. The chain uses TRBV12-5 and TRBJ2-3; 9 positions match TRBD1. The V and J ends lost 0 bases and 5 bases, in that order; junction bases with no gene match: 12. This CDR3 spans 18 amino acids. CDR1 is LGHNT and CDR2 is FRNRAP in the germline V gene. CDR3 sequence (DNA): TGTGCTAGTGGTTTGGTACCAGATGGGGCGACAGGGGGAGATACGCAGTATTTT. Its translation: CASGLVPDGATGGDTQYF.